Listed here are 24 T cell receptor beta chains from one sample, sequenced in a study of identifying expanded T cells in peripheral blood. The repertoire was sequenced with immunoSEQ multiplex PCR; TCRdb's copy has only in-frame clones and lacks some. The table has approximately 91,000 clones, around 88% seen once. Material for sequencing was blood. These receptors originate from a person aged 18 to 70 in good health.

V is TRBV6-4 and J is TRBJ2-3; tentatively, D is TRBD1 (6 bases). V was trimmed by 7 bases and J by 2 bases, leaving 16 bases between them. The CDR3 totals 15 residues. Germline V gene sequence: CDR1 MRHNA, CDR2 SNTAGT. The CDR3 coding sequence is TGTGCCAGCAATGAGGCCACAGGGACCACAGATACGCAGTATTTT. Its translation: CASNEATGTTDTQYF.

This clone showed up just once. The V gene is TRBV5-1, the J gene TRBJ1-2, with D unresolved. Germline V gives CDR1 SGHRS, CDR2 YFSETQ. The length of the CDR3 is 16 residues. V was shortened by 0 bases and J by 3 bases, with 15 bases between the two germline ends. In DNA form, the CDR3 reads TGCGCCAGCAGCTTGGAAGCCGACCTCGCGGACTATGGCTACACCTTC. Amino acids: CASSLEADLADYGYTF.

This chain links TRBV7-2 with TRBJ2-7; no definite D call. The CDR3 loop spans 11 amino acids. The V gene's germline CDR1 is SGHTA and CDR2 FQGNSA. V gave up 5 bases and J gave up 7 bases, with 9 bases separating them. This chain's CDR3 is CASSPAWEQYF. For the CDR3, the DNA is TGTGCCAGCAGCCCCGCTTGGGAGCAGTACTTC.

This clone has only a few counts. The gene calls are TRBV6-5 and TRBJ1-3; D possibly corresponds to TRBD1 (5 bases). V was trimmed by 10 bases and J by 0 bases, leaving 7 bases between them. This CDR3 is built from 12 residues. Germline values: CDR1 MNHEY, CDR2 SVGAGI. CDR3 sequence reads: CATTGSGNTIYF. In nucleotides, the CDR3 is TGTGCCACCACAGGCTCTGGAAACACCATATATTTT.

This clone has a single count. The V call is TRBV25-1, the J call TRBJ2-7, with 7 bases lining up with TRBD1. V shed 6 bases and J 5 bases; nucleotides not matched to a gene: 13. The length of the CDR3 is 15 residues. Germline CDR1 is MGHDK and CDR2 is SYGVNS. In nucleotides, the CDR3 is TGTGCCAGCAGCCGAGTGACAGGGAGACTTGACGAGCAGTACTTC. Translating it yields CASSRVTGRLDEQYF.

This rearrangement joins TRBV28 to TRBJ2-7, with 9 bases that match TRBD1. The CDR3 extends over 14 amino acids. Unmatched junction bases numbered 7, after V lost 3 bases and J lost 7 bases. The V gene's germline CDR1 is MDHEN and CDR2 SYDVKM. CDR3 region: CASSFLQGAREQYF. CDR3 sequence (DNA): TGTGCCAGCAGTTTCTTACAGGGGGCGCGGGAGCAGTACTTC. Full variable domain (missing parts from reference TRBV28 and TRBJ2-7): DVKVTQSSRYLVKRTGEKVFLECVQDMDHENMFWYRQDPGLGLRLIYFSYDVKMKEKGDIPEGYSVSREKKERFSLILESASTNQTSMYLCASSFLQGAREQYFGPGTRLTVT.

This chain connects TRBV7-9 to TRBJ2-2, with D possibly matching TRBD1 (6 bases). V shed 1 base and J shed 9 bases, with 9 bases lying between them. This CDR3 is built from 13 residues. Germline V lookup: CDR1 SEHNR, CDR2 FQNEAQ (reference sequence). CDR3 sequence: CASSLGDRRELFF. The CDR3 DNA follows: TGTGCCAGCAGCTTAGGAGACAGGCGGGAGCTGTTTTTT.

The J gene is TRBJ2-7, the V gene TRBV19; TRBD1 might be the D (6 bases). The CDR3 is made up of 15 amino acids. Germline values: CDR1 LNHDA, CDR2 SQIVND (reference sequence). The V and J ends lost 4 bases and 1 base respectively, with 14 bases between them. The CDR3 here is CASSRNRADSYEQYF. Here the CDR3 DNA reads TGTGCCAGTAGTAGGAACAGGGCCGATTCCTACGAGCAGTACTTC.

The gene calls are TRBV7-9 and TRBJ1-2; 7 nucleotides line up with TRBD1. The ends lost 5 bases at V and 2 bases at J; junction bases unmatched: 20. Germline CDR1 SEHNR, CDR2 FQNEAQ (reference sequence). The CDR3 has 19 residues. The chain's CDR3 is CASSQALGATGRYNYGYTF. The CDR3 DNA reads TGTGCCAGCAGCCAAGCCCTTGGCGCGACAGGGCGGTACAACTATGGCTACACCTTC.

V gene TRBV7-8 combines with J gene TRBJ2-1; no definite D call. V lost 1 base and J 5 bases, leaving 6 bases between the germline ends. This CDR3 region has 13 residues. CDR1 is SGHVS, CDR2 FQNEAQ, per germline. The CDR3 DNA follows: TGTGCCAGCAGCTTAGTTCAACACAATGAGCAGTTCTTC. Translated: CASSLVQHNEQFF.

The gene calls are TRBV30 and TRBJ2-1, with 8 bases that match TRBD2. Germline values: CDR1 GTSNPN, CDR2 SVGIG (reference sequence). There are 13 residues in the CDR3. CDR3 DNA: TGTGGGTCTAGCGGGCCTTCCTACAATGAGCAGTTCTTC. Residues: CGSSGPSYNEQFF.

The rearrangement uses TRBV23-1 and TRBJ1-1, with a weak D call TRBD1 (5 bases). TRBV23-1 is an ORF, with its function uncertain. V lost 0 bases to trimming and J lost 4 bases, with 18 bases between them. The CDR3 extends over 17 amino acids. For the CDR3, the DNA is TGCGCCAGCAGTCAATCGTTGGGGTTCATAGGGACCACTGAAGCTTTCTTT. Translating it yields CASSQSLGFIGTTEAFF.

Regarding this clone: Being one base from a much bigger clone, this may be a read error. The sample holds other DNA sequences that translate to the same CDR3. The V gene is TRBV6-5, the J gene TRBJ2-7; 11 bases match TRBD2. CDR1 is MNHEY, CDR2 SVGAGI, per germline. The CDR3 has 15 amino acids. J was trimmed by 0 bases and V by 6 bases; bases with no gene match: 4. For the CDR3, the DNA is TGTGCCAGCAGCCCAGGACTAGCGGGCTCCTACGAGCAGTACTTC. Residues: CASSPGLAGSYEQYF.

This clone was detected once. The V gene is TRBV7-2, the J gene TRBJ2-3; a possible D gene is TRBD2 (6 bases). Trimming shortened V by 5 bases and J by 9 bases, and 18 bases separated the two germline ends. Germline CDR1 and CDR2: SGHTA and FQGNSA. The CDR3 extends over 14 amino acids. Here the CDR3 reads CASSADWDSGTQYF. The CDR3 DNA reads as TGTGCCAGCAGCGCTGACTGGGACTCCGGGACGCAGTATTTT.

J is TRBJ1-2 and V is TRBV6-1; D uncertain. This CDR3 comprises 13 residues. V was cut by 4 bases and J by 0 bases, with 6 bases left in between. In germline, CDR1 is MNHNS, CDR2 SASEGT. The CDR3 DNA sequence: TGTGCCAGCAGTGTCCATCCTAACTATGGCTACACCTTC. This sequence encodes CASSVHPNYGYTF.

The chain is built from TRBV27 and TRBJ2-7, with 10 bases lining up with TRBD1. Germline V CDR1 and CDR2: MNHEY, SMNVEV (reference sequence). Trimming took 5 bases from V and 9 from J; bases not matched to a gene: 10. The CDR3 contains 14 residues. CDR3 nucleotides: TGTGCCAGCAGTACAGACAGGGGGCTCCTCAGGCAGTACTTC. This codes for CASSTDRGLLRQYF.

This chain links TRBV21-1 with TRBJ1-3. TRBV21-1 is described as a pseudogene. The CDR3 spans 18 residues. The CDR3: CASSKAQGRDYSGNTIYF. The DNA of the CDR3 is TGTGCCAGCAGCAAAGCCCAAGGAAGGGATTACTCTGGAAACACCATATATTTT.

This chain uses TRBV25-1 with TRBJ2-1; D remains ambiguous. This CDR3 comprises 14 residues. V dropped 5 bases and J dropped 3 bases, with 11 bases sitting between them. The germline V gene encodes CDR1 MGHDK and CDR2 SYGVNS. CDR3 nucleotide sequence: TGTGCCAGCAGTCAAAACGGTGTCTACAATGAGCAGTTCTTC. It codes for CASSQNGVYNEQFF.

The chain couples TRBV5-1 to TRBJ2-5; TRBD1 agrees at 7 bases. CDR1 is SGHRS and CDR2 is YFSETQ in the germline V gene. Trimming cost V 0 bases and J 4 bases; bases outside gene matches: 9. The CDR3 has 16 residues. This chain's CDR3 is CASSLGPQGLVETQYF. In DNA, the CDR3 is TGCGCCAGCAGCTTGGGGCCACAGGGGTTGGTAGAGACCCAGTACTTC.

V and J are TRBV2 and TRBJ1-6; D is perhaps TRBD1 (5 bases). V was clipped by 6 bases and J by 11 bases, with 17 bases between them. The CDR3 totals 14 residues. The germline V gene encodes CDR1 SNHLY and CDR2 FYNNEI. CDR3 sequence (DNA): TGTGCCAGCAGGGAGACAGATATGCATCCACCCCTCCACTTT. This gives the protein CASRETDMHPPLHF.

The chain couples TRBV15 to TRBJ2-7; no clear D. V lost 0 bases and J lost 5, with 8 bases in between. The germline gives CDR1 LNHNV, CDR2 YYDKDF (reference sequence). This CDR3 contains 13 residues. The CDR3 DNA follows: TGTGCCACCAGCAGAGACCGACATGACGAGCAGTACTTC. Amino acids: CATSRDRHDEQYF.

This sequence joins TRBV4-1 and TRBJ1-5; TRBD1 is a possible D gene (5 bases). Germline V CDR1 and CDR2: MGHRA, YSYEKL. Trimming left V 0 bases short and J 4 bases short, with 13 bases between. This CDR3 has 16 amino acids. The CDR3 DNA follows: TGCGCCAGCAGCCAAGATGGCCCCCAGGGAAATCAGCCCCAGCATTTT. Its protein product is CASSQDGPQGNQPQHF.

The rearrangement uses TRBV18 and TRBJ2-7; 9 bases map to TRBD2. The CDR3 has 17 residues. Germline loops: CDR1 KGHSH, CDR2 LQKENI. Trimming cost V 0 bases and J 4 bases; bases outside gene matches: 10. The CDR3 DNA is TGTGCCAGCTCACCACCAGGGGCGGGAGGGCCCTTATACGAGCAGTACTTC. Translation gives CASSPPGAGGPLYEQYF.

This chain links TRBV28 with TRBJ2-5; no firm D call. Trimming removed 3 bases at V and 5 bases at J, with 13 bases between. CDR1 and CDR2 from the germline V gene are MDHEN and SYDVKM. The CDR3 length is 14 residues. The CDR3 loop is CASSFLPGLETQYF. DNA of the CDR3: TGTGCCAGCAGTTTTTTACCCGGTTTGGAGACCCAGTACTTC.